The clone carrying this TCR beta chain was seen a handful of times. Its antigen is not identified. With 0 bases removed from V and 7 bases from J, the gap between germline ends came to 7 bases. The germline gives CDR1 SEHNR, CDR2 FQNEAQ (reference sequence). This CDR3 comprises 13 residues. The sample comes from a study of T-cell memory formation after mild COVID-19. Study-level findings and limits: Detection of some responders pre-infection suggested pre-existing cross-reactive memory T cells participated. Mostly located in CM and EM were contracting CD4+ clones, with contracting CD8+ clones located in EMRA. In second-wave clones peaking day 37, SARS-CoV-2 specificity remained unconfirmed. Day 15 to 85 contractors were CD4/CD8 balanced; later expanders leaned CD4+.

TCRdb re-analysed the 5' RACE reads in MiXCR, keeping a single row per CDR3 protein. Of 80,000 to 130,000 distinct CDR3 sequences detected, 11% appear once; the ten largest clones hold approximately 39%. The gene calls are TRBV7-9 and TRBJ1-5; D unclear. The clonotype comes from a man between 18 and 35 years old who had mild COVID-19 (a few samples of this study predate the infection). Cell type and time point are not known. The sequenced material came from PBMCs or a T cell subset sorted from them (not recorded which). CDR3 in amino acids: CASSLAPGQPQHF. The CDR3 region has the DNA TGTGCCAGCAGCTTAGCCCCGGGGCAGCCCCAGCATTTT. The whole variable domain, remainder taken from reference TRBV7-9 and TRBJ1-5, is DTGVSQNPRHKITKRGQNVTFRCDPISEHNRLYWYRQTLGQGPEFLTYFQNEAQLEKSRLLSDRFSAERPKGSFSTLEIQRTEQGDSAMYLCASSLAPGQPQHFGDGTRLSIL.